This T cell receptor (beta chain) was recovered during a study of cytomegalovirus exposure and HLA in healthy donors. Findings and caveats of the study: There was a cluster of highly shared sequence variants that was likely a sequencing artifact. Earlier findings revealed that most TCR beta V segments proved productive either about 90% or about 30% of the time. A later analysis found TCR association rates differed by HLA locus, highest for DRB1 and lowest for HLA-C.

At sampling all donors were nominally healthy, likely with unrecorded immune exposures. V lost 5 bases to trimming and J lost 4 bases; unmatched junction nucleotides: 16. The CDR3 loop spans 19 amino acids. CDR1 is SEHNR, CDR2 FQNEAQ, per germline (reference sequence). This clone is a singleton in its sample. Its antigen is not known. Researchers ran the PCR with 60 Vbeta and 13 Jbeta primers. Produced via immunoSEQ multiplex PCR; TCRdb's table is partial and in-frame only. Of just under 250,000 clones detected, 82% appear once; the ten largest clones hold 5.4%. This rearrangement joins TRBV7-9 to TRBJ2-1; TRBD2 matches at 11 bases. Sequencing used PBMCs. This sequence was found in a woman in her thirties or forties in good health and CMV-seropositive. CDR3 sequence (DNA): TGTGCCAGCAGCCCCAGCGCGGTAGCGGGAGGGCCGGGTTACAATGAGCAGTTCTTC. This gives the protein CASSPSAVAGGPGYNEQFF.